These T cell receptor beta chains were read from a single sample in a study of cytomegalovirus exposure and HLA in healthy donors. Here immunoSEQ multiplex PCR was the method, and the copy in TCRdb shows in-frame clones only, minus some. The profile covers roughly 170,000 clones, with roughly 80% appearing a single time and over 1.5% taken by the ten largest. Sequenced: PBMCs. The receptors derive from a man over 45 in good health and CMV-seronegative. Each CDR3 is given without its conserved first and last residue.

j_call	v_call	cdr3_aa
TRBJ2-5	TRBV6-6	ASSTTGGETQY
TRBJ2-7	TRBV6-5	ASSYSGSRSYEQY
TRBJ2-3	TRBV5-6	ASISLGLKSDTQY
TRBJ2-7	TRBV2	ASSRQGSYEQY
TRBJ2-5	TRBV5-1	ASSSVRGGRETQY
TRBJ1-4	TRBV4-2	ASSQDRGIGNEKLF
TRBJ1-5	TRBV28	ASSQLYREAQPQH
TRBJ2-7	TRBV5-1	ASSFSTGSSYEQY
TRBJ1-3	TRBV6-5	ASSYEAQGAGNTIY
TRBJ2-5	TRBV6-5	ASSLTFQETQY
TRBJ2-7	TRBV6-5	ASSYSGSRGPYEQY
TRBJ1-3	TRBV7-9	ASSLSGNTIY
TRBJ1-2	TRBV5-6	ASSLKTANYGYT
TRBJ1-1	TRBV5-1	ASSRGRDRGYTEAF
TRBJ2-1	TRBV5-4	ASSLDSGAYNEQF
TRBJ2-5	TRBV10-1	ASSERGWGETQY
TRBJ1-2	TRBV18	ASSPPHDRGGYT
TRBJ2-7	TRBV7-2	ASSPDRTSYEQY